This T cell receptor beta chain stems from a study of cytomegalovirus exposure and HLA in healthy donors. Here immunoSEQ multiplex PCR was the method, and the copy in TCRdb shows in-frame clones only, minus some. Of 85,000 to 120,000 clones in the sample, roughly 94% were seen once. Study conclusions and caveats: There were some public TCRs occurring in many donors, but most TCR sequences were rare. It was found in a later analysis that first-cohort TCR clusters tended to co-occur in the 130 or so validation repertoires.

V shed 4 bases and J shed 4 bases, with 13 bases lying between them. Germline V CDR1 and CDR2: KGHSH, LQKENI. The CDR3 is 15 residues long. Comment on this clone: As yet, its antigen is unknown.

The receptor comes from a woman aged 18-29 years in good health and CMV-seronegative. What was sequenced was PBMCs. V usage is TRBV18 and J usage is TRBJ1-4; tentative D call: TRBD1 (6 bases). The CDR3 here is CASSLPGRGNEKLFF. The CDR3 DNA follows: TGTGCCAGCTCACTTCCGGGCAGGGGTAATGAAAAACTGTTTTTT.